The source of this T cell receptor beta chain is a study of blood T cell repertoires in COVID-19. Across the whole study: Italy, Spain and the United States were the sources of the convalescent and acute COVID-19 samples.

Authors' methods: Amplification of reference gene primers provided the estimated nucleated cell counts. This table comes from immunoSEQ multiplex PCR, and its TCRdb copy is limited to in-frame clones, with some not included. V, J and clone size derive from that table, while D and trimming were established from the DNA sequence. Of 160,000 or so clones listed, roughly 93% were seen once; the top ten hold about 2%. Trimming removed 7 bases from V and 7 bases from J; junction bases left unmatched: 13. The germline V gene encodes CDR1 SQVTM and CDR2 ANQGSEA. This CDR3 contains 15 residues. The clonotype originates from a woman aged 60-75 years with COVID-19, enrolled during active disease. Sequenced sample: peripheral blood. V gene TRBV29-1 combines with J gene TRBJ2-1; 10 bases align to TRBD1. The DNA for the CDR3 is TGCAGCGCCACTACCGGACAGGGGGGGTGGAATGAGCAGTTCTTC. Translating it yields CSATTGQGGWNEQFF.